A selection of T cell receptor beta chains follows, all from one sample in a study of Ad26.COV2.S vaccination and SARS-CoV-2 variants. Clones were read by immunoSEQ multiplex PCR, and TCRdb kept only the in-frame ones, dropping some. Of 350,000 to 450,000 clones in the sample, roughly 90% were seen once. Specimen: peripheral blood, collected in a trial of Ad26.COV2.S vaccine versus placebo. The receptors come from a person aged 18-60 years who received the Ad26.COV2.S COVID-19 vaccine or a placebo. Each CDR3 is given with its conserved first and last residue. D genes are given only for firm matches. Not all rows give a size; the values are once, few, many and, for expanded clones, a class.

NA,TRBV6-5,TRBJ1-1,NA,TGTGCCAGCAGCTACGGACATCTGAACACTGAAGCTTTCTTT,CASSYGHLNTEAFF
once,TRBV12-5,TRBJ2-5,TRBD1,TGTGCTAGTGGGAAAACAGGGGGAGAGACCCAGTACTTC,CASGKTGGETQYF
NA,TRBV2,TRBJ1-2,TRBD1,TGTGCCAGCAGACCGGACAGGCCGGGCTATGGCTACACCTTC,CASRPDRPGYGYTF
NA,TRBV10-2,TRBJ2-3,TRBD2,TGCGCCATCCGACTAGCGGGGGGCAGCACAGATACGCAGTATTTT,CAIRLAGGSTDTQYF
once,TRBV18,TRBJ1-1,NA,TGTGCCAGCTCCCCCATAGGTTCAGGGAACACTGAAGCTTTCTTT,CASSPIGSGNTEAFF
NA,TRBV18,TRBJ1-1,NA,TGTGCCAGCTCCGAGATGAACACTGAAGCTTTCTTT,CASSEMNTEAFF
NA,TRBV6-5,TRBJ1-5,NA,TGTGCCAGCAACGGATTTACGGAAAGTCAGCCCCAGCATTTT,CASNGFTESQPQHF
NA,TRBV6-1,TRBJ2-3,TRBD2,TGTGCCAGCAGTGAAGTTGGCAGCGGGGGACCCCAGGATACGCAGTATTTT,CASSEVGSGGPQDTQYF
NA,TRBV5-4,TRBJ2-3,NA,TGTGCCAGCGGACGGGCAGGCACAGATACGCAGTATTTT,CASGRAGTDTQYF
NA,TRBV30,TRBJ1-1,TRBD1,TGTGCCTGGAGTGATCCGACAGGGGGCTGGACTGAAGCTTTCTTT,CAWSDPTGGWTEAFF
NA,TRBV11-3,TRBJ2-3,NA,TGTGCCAGCAGCTCTCTTGATCGGCGAGATACGCAGTATTTT,CASSSLDRRDTQYF
NA,TRBV18,TRBJ2-2,NA,TGTGCCAGCTCACCACCGTCGAACACCGGGGAGCTGTTTTTT,CASSPPSNTGELFF
NA,TRBV3-1/TRBV3-2,TRBJ2-3,NA,TGTGCCAGCAGCCAGTCAGATACGCAGTATTTT,CASSQSDTQYF
NA,TRBV29-1,TRBJ1-2,NA,TGCAGCGTTGAAGATATTGGCTACACCTTC,CSVEDIGYTF
NA,TRBV3-1/TRBV3-2,TRBJ2-7,TRBD2,TGTGCCAGCAGCCCTCTAGGGACTAGCGACTACGAGCAGTACTTC,CASSPLGTSDYEQYF
once,TRBV25-1,TRBJ2-7,TRBD1,TGTGCCAGCAGTGATTGGACAGGGGGGCTCGACGAGCAGTACTTC,CASSDWTGGLDEQYF
NA,TRBV2,TRBJ2-3,NA,TGTGCCAGCAGCAATACGCACACAGATACGCAGTATTTT,CASSNTHTDTQYF
NA,TRBV7-6,TRBJ2-5,NA,TGTGCCAGCAGCGCTGACTCGTGGGAGACCCAGTACTTC,CASSADSWETQYF
NA,TRBV4-1,TRBJ2-5,TRBD2,TGCGCCAGCAGCCAAGGTTTCGGGGGGGCTGAATTGACCCAGTACTTC,CASSQGFGGAELTQYF
NA,TRBV5-4,TRBJ2-2,TRBD2,TGTGCCAGCAGCGTACTAGCGACCGGGGAGCTGTTTTTT,CASSVLATGELFF
NA,TRBV7-8,TRBJ2-7,TRBD2,TGTGCCAGCAGCTTGGAGAGACTAGCGGGGGCCTCCTACGAGCAGTACTTC,CASSLERLAGASYEQYF
NA,TRBV6-1,TRBJ1-1,NA,TGTGCCAGCAGACAATACTACAGGGAGAACACTGAAGCTTTCTTT,CASRQYYRENTEAFF
NA,TRBV27,TRBJ2-3,NA,TGTGCCAGCAGCCTAACAGTTAGCACAGATACGCAGTATTTT,CASSLTVSTDTQYF
NA,TRBV4-3,TRBJ2-7,TRBD2,TGCGCCAGCAGCCCCGGGACTAGCGGGGGGTACGAGCAGTACTTC,CASSPGTSGGYEQYF
NA,TRBV15,TRBJ2-7,NA,TGTGCCACCAGCAGAACCCGCCGTGGGGGTTCCTACGAGCAGTACTTC,CATSRTRRGGSYEQYF
NA,TRBV2,TRBJ2-5,TRBD2,TGTGCCAGCAGTGAGGGGCTAGCGGGTGAGCAAGAGACCCAGTACTTC,CASSEGLAGEQETQYF
NA,TRBV21-1,TRBJ2-7,NA,TGTGCCAGCAGCAAGGGACTAGCGGGGGATTCTCTCTACGAGCAGTACTTC,CASSKGLAGDSLYEQYF
NA,TRBV5-1,TRBJ2-3,TRBD2,TGCGCCAGCAGCTTCTTACCGGGACTAGCTTCAGATACGCAGTATTTT,CASSFLPGLASDTQYF
NA,TRBV9,TRBJ1-3,NA,TGTGCCAGCAGCGTAGAGCCTGGGATGGGCGGAAACACCATATATTTT,CASSVEPGMGGNTIYF
NA,TRBV27,TRBJ1-2,NA,TGTGCCAGCAGTTTTGATTTGGTCTCGGCCCTCCGGGGTGGCTACACCTTC,CASSFDLVSALRGGYTF
NA,TRBV11-2,TRBJ2-1,NA,TGTGCCAGCAGCTACGGGGTCAATGAGCAGTTCTTC,CASSYGVNEQFF
once,TRBV7-9,TRBJ2-1,NA,TGTGCCAGCAGCGTAGCTGAAAGGAATGAGCAGTTCTTC,CASSVAERNEQFF
NA,TRBV30,TRBJ2-1,NA,TGTGCCTGGGATGACAGTTCCTACAATGAGCAGTTCTTC,CAWDDSSYNEQFF
NA,TRBV15,TRBJ1-4,NA,TGTGCCACCAGCGCACAGCGCTACCTAAAACTGTTTTTT,CATSAQRYLKLFF
NA,TRBV10-3,TRBJ2-1,TRBD1,TGTGCCATCAGTGAGTCAGGGGGCACCCCGTACAATGAGCAGTTCTTC,CAISESGGTPYNEQFF
NA,TRBV4-1,TRBJ1-1,NA,TGCGCCAGCACCGATGGACAAAAGAACACTGAAGCTTTCTTT,CASTDGQKNTEAFF
NA,TRBV6-5,TRBJ2-5,NA,TGTGCCAGCAGTTACTCGAAGCAGACCCAAGAGACCCAGTACTTC,CASSYSKQTQETQYF
NA,TRBV2,TRBJ1-4,TRBD1,TGTGCCAGCAGGAGGACAGGGGGCGGAGGTAATGAAAAACTGTTTTTT,CASRRTGGGGNEKLFF
NA,TRBV6-2/TRBV6-3,TRBJ2-1,TRBD2,TGTGCCAGCAGTTACTTGCTAGCGGGGGGGCTAAATGAGCAGTTCTTC,CASSYLLAGGLNEQFF
NA,TRBV7-6,TRBJ2-3,NA,TGTGCCAGCAGCTTAGCGACAGATACGCAGTATTTT,CASSLATDTQYF
NA,TRBV10-1,TRBJ2-3,TRBD1,TGCGCCAGCAGTGAGTGGGGACAGGGGCTCACAGATACGCAGTATTTT,CASSEWGQGLTDTQYF
NA,TRBV2,TRBJ1-1,NA,TGTGCCAGCAGAAGAACAGAGACGAACACTGAAGCTTTCTTT,CASRRTETNTEAFF
NA,TRBV6-5,TRBJ2-2,TRBD1,TGTGCCAGCAATCCAGGGGGTAACACCGGGGAGCTGTTTTTT,CASNPGGNTGELFF
NA,TRBV4-3,TRBJ2-6,TRBD1,TGCGCCAGCAGCCAAGATCTGGCAGGGGGCGGTGGGGCCAACGTCCTGACTTTC,CASSQDLAGGGGANVLTF
NA,TRBV7-2,TRBJ1-5,NA,TGTGCCAGCAGCTCCCGACAGGCACAAAATTCATATAGCAATCAGCCCCAGCATTTT,CASSSRQAQNSYSNQPQHF
NA,TRBV19,TRBJ1-4,TRBD1,TGTGCCAGTAAGGAGACAGGGCAATTTGCAACTAATGAAAAACTGTTTTTT,CASKETGQFATNEKLFF
NA,TRBV4-3,TRBJ2-2,NA,TGCGCCAGCAGCCCTTTCGGGACCGGGGAGCTGTTTTTT,CASSPFGTGELFF
NA,TRBV6-2/TRBV6-3,TRBJ2-6,NA,TGTGCCAGCAGTTACCCCCTTTGGTCCTCTGGGGCCAACGTCCTGACTTTC,CASSYPLWSSGANVLTF
NA,TRBV5-4,TRBJ1-2,NA,TGTGCCAGCAGCTTGGACAGAAATAACTATGGCTACACCTTC,CASSLDRNNYGYTF
NA,TRBV6-6,TRBJ1-1,NA,TGTGCCAGCAGCCCGGTTCTGAACACTGAAGCTTTCTTT,CASSPVLNTEAFF
NA,TRBV6-2/TRBV6-3,TRBJ2-7,NA,TGTGCCAGCAGTTACGGCGGCCCGGGACCCCCCTACGAGCAGTACTTC,CASSYGGPGPPYEQYF